This T cell receptor beta chain was retrieved from a study of OX40 agonist ivuxolimab in advanced cancers. Study results and limitations: Researchers did not determine the expanded peripheral T cells' antigen specificity. Normalized expansion of T-cell clones was also low for some nonresponders. Relative to CD4+ cells, CD8+ T cells on average had more expanded clones.

Data came from immunoSEQ multiplex PCR; TCRdb stores just in-frame clones and leaves some out. The table records around 66,000 clones, approximately 90% of them present only once. The sample holds one count of this clone. Its specificity is not known. Patients with a history of autoimmune disease or on systemic immunosuppression were excluded. V was pared by 0 bases and J by 7 bases, with 15 bases between. Germline CDR1 reads SGHVS; CDR2 reads FQNEAQ. CDR3 length equals 15 residues. Source: CD4+ or CD8+ T cells sorted from blood, taken in a trial of the OX40 agonist ivuxolimab. The receptor was isolated from an adult with an advanced solid tumor such as melanoma, head and neck, liver or kidney cancer. This chain uses TRBV7-8 with TRBJ2-5, with D hard to call. This CDR3 is CASSLAVLYRGTQYF. For the CDR3, the DNA is TGTGCCAGCAGCTTAGCGGTGCTATACCGAGGGACCCAGTACTTC.